The clone carrying this T cell receptor beta chain was recorded once. In the source study's methods: Estimated nucleated cell counts came from reference gene primer amplification. Libraries were prepared by immunoSEQ multiplex PCR; TCRdb keeps only in-frame clonotypes and omits some of them. V, J and clone size are taken as reported in that table, and D and trimming were inferred from the DNA itself. Among about 67,000 clones listed, approximately 87% were seen once. This specimen belongs to a study of blood T cell repertoires in COVID-19. Per the germline V gene, CDR1 is LGHNA and CDR2 is YNFKEQ. V gave up 4 bases and J gave up 5 bases, with 12 bases separating them. The CDR3 has 14 amino acids.

The source is a man aged 50-59 years with active COVID-19. The sequencing sample was made of peripheral blood. The chain couples TRBV4-2 to TRBJ1-5, with D possibly TRBD1 on 6 matching bases. This chain's CDR3 is CASSRDRPDQPQHF. In nucleotides, the CDR3 is TGTGCCAGCAGCCGAGACAGGCCCGATCAGCCCCAGCATTTT.